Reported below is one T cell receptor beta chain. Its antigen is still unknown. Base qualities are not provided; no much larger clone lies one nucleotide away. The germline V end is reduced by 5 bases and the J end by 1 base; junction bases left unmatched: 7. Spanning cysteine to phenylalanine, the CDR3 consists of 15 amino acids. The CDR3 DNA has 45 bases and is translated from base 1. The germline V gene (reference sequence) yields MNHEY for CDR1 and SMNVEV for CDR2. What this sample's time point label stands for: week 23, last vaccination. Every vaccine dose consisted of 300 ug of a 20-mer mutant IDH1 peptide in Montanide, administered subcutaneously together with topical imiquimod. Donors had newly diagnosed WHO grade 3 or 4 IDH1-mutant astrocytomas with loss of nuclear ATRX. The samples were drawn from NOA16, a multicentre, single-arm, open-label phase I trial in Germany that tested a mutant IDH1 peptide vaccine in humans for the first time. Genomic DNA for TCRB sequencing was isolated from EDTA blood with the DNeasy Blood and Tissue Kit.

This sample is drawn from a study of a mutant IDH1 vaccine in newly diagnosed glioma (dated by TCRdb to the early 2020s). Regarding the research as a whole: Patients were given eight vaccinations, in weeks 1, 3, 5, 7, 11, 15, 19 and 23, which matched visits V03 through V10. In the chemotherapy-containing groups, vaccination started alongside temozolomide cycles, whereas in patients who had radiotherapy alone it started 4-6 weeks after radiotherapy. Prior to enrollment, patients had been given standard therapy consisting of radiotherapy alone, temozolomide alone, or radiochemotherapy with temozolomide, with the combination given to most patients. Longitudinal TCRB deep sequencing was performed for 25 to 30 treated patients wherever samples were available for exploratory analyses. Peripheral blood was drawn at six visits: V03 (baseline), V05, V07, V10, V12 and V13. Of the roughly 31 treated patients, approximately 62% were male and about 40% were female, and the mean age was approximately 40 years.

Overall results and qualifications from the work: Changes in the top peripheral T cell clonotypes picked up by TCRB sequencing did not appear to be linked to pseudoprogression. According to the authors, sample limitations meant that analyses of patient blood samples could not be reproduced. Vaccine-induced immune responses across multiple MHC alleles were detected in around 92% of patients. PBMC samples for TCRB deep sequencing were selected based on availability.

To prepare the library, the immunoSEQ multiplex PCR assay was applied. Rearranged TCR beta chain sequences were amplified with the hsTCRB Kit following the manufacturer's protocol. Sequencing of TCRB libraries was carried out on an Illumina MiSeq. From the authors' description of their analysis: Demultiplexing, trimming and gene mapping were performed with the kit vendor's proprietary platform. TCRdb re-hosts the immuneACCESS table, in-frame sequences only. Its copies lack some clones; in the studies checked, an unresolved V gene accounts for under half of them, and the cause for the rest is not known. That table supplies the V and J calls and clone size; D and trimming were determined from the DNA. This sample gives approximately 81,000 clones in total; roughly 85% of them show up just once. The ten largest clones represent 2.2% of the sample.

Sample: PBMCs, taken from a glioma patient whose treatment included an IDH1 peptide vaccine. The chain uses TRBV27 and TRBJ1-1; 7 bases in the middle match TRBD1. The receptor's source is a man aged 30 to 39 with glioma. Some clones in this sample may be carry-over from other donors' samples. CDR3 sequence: CASSTLQGRNTEAFF. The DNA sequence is TGTGCCAGCAGTACCTTACAGGGGAGGAACACTGAAGCTTTCTTT.